This entry lists 9 T cell receptor beta chains sequenced from one sample in a study of CD8 T cells in Susac syndrome. Reverse transcription of about 0.45 to 1 ug RNA was performed with random hexamers. From the immunoSEQ multiplex PCR reads, TCRdb called clonotypes with MiXCR, one entry per CDR3 protein. Of 300,000 to 350,000 distinct CDR3 sequences in the sample, roughly 94% are singletons; the top ten hold roughly 0.07%. The sample consisted of CD4+ T cells from PBMCs. The receptors were gathered from a human donor with multiple sclerosis.

The V and J genes are TRBV27 and TRBJ2-7, with TRBD2 identical over 12 bases. The CDR3 is 17 residues long. CDR1 is MNHEY and CDR2 is SMNVEV in the germline V gene (reference sequence). V shed 2 bases, J shed 5 bases, and the junction held 10 bases outside the gene matches. The CDR3 DNA follows: TGTGCCAGCAGTTTACGACTAGCGGGAGTGGATTACAACGAGCAGTACTTC. Translating gives CASSLRLAGVDYNEQYF.

This clonotype was found once. This sequence joins TRBV3-1 and TRBJ2-7; the match to TRBD2 covers 8 bases. The V gene's germline CDR1 is LGHDT and CDR2 YNNKEL (reference sequence). Trimming removed 4 bases from V and 2 bases from J; junction bases left unmatched: 16. The CDR3 consists of 18 residues. CDR3 coding DNA: TGTGCCAGCAGCCGATTTTCTTGGGCGGGGGGTACCCCCTACGAGCAGTACTTC. The encoded protein is CASSRFSWAGGTPYEQYF.

The chain couples TRBV23-1 to TRBJ2-1; 8 bases match TRBD2. TRBV23-1 is treated as an ORF (open reading frame) with a function not yet certain. Unmatched junction bases numbered 7, after V lost 8 bases and J lost 4 bases. The CDR3 extends over 14 amino acids. CDR3 DNA sequence: TGCGCCAGCGAGCGGGAGTACCCATACAATGAGCAGTTCTTC. Encoded protein: CASEREYPYNEQFF.

A single count supports this clonotype. The chain uses TRBV3-1 and TRBJ2-1, with a tentative D call TRBD2 (6 bases). Trimming left V 4 bases short and J 1 base short, with 20 bases between. The length of the CDR3 is 18 residues. The germline V gene has CDR1 LGHDT and CDR2 YNNKEL (reference sequence). CDR3 in DNA: TGTGCCAGCAGCCCAATGAGAGGGATGGCGGGATCCTACAATGAGCAGTTCTTC. Its translation is CASSPMRGMAGSYNEQFF.

The rearrangement joins TRBV6-2 or TRBV6-3 to TRBJ2-1, with D possibly being TRBD2 (6 bases). The CDR3 loop spans 13 amino acids. CDR1 and CDR2 (germline): MNHEY, SVGEGT. V lost 2 bases and J 10 bases, leaving 12 bases between the germline ends. The CDR3 sequence is CASSYPGSEEQFF. Written as DNA, the CDR3 is TGTGCCAGCAGTTACCCCGGGAGCGAAGAGCAGTTCTTC.

V and J are TRBV3-1 and TRBJ2-3; D remains ambiguous. The CDR3 sequence is 15 residues long. The germline V and J ends were trimmed by 4 bases and 4 bases, with 15 bases remaining between them. The germline CDR1 and CDR2 sequences are LGHDT and YNNKEL (reference sequence). This CDR3 is CASSLLTGIADTQYF. The CDR3 region has the DNA TGTGCCAGCAGCCTCTTGACTGGCATCGCAGATACGCAGTATTTT.

The rearrangement joins TRBV12-3 or TRBV12-4 to TRBJ2-3; the D gene is possibly TRBD2 (6 bases). Trimming took 6 bases from V and 4 from J, leaving 17 bases between them. The CDR3 has 15 amino acids. CDR3 in DNA: TGTGCCAGCAGCCCCAGGGAGCGGGCGGCAGATACGCAGTATTTT. Translation: CASSPRERAADTQYF.

V is TRBV4-1 and J is TRBJ1-4; no reliable D call. The CDR3 has 12 amino acids. V was cut by 1 base and J by 10 bases, with 7 bases left in between. Germline CDR1 and CDR2: MGHRA and YSYEKL. CDR3 DNA sequence: TGCGCCAGCAGCCAAGTTGGCGGAAAACTGTTTTTT. It is translated as CASSQVGGKLFF.

The chain links TRBV10-3 to TRBJ2-7, with D perhaps given as TRBD1 or TRBD2 (5 bases each). V lost 5 bases to trimming and J lost 3 bases, with 17 bases between them. The CDR3 runs 15 residues. CDR1 and CDR2 from the germline V gene are ENHRY and SYGVKD. CDR3 sequence reads: CAISKLGTESYEQYF. DNA for the CDR3: TGTGCCATCAGTAAACTCGGGACGGAGAGCTACGAGCAGTACTTC.